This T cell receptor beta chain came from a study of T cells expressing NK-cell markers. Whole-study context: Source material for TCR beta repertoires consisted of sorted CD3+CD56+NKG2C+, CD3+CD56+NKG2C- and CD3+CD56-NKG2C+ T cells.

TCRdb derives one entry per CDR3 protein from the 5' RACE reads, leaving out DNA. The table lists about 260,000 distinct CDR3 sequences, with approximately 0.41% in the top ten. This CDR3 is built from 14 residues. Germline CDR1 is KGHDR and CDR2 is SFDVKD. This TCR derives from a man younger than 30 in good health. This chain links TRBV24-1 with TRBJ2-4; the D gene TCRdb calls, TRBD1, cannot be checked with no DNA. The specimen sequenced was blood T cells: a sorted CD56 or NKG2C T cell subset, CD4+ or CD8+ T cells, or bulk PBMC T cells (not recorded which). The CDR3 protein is CATSDGQGRGIQYF.